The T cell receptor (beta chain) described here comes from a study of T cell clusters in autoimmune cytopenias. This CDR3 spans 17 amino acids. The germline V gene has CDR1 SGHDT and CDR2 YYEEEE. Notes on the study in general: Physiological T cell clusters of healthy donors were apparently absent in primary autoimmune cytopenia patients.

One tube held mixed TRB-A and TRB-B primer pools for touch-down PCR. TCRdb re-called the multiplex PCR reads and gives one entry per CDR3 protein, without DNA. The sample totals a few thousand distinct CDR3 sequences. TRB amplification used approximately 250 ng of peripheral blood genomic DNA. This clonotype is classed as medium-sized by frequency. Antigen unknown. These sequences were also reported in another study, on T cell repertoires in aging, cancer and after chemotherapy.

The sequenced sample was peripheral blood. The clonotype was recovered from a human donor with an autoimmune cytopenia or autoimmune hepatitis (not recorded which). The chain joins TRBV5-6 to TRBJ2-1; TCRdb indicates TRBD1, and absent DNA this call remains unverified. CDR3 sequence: CASSLVRQESSYNEQFF.